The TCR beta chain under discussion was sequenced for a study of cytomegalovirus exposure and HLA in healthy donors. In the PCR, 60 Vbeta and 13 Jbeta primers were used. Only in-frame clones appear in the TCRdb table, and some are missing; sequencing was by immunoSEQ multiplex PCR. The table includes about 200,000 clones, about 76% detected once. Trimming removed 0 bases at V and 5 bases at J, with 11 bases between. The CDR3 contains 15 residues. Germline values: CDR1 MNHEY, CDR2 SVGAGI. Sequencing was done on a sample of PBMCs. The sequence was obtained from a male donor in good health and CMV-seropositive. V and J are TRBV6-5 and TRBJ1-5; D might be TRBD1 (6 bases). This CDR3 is CASSYSRGGHQPQHF. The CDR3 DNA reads TGTGCCAGCAGTTACTCGAGGGGGGGGCATCAGCCCCAGCATTTT.